This T cell receptor beta chain was obtained from a study of CD8 T cells in Susac syndrome. Random hexamers were used to reverse transcribe about 0.45 to 1 ug of RNA. TCRdb called the immunoSEQ multiplex PCR reads again in MiXCR, with one record for every CDR3 protein. The sample lists 120,000 or so distinct CDR3 sequences, around 94% occurring once. V dropped 0 bases and J dropped 3 bases, with 12 bases sitting between them. This CDR3 spans 15 amino acids. Germline V gene data show CDR1 as LNHNV and CDR2 as YYDKDF (reference sequence). Sequences were obtained from CD4+ T cells from PBMCs. The clonotype was recovered from a human donor in good health. This rearrangement joins TRBV15 to TRBJ2-7; the D is unclear. The CDR3 sequence is CATSRDTPGYYEQYF. The CDR3 region has the DNA TGTGCCACCAGCAGAGATACGCCAGGCTACTACGAGCAGTACTTC.